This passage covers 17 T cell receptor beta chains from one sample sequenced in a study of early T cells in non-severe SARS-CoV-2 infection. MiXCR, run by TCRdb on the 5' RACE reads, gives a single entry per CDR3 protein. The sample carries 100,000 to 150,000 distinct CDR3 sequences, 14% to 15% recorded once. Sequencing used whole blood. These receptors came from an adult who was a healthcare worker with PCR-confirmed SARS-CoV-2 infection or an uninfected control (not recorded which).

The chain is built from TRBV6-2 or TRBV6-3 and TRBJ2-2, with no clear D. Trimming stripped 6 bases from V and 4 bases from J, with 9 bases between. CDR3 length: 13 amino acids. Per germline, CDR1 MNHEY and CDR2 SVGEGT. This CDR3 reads CASRPGTTGELFF. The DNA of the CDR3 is TGTGCCAGCAGACCGGGCACCACCGGGGAGCTGTTTTTT.

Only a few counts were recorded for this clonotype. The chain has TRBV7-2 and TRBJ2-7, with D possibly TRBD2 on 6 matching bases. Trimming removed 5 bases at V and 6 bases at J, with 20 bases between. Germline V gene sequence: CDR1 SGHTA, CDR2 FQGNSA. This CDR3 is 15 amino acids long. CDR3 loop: CASSRPFRDGSEQYF. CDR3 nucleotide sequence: TGTGCCAGCAGCCGTCCTTTCAGGGACGGGAGCGAGCAGTACTTC.

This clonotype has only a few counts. The CDR3 DNA reads TGTGCCAGCAGCCCACAGGGATGGACTGAAGCTTTCTTT. Protein product: CASSPQGWTEAFF. The chain combines TRBV3-1 with TRBJ1-1; the D gene is possibly TRBD1 (6 bases). The ends were cut back, 4 bases at V and 5 bases at J, with 11 bases in the middle. The CDR3 sequence is 13 residues long. CDR1 LGHDT and CDR2 YNNKEL come from the germline V gene (reference sequence).

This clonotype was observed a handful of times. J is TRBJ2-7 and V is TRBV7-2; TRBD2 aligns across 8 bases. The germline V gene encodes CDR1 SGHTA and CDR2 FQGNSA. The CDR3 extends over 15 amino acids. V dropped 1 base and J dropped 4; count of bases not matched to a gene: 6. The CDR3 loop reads CASSLDAGGLYEQYF. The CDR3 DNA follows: TGTGCCAGCAGCTTAGACGCGGGGGGCTTATACGAGCAGTACTTC.

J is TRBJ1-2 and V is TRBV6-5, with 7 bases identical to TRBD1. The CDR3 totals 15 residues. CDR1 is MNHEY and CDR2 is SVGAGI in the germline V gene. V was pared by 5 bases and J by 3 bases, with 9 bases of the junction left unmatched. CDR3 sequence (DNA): TGTGCCAGCAGTCCTTCGGGCACAGGGGACTATGGCTACACCTTC. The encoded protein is CASSPSGTGDYGYTF.

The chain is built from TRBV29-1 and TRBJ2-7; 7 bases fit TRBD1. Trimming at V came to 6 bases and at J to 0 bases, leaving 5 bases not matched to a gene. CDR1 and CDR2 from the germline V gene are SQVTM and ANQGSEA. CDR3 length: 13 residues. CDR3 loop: CSVMTGSSYEQYF. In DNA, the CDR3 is TGCAGCGTCATGACAGGGAGCTCCTACGAGCAGTACTTC.

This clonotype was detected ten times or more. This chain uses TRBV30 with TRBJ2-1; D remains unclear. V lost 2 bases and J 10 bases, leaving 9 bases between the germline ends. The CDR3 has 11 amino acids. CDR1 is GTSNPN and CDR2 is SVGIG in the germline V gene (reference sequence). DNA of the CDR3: TGTGCCTGGAGTTGGATGGGGGAGCAGTTCTTC. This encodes CAWSWMGEQFF. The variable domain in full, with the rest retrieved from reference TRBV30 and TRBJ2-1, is SQTIHQWPATLVQPVGSPLSLECTVEGTSNPNLYWYRQAAGRGLQLLFYSVGIGQISSEVPQNLSASRPQDRQFILSSKKLLLSDSGFYLCAWSWMGEQFFGPGTRLTVL.

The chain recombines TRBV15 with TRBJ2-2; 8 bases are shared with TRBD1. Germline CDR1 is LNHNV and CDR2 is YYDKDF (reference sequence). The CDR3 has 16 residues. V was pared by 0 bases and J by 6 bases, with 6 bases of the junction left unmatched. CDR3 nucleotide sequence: TGTGCCACCAGCAGAGATAGGACAGGGATTGCCGGGGAGCTGTTTTTT. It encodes CATSRDRTGIAGELFF.

The CDR3 here is CASSQAGLADTGELFF. The DNA for the CDR3 is TGTGCCAGCAGCCAAGCGGGACTAGCGGACACCGGGGAGCTGTTTTTT. The chain has TRBV4-2 and TRBJ2-2, with 11 nucleotides matching TRBD2. Trimming took 1 base from V and 3 from J; bases not matched to a gene: 1. The CDR3 is made up of 16 amino acids. Germline lookup yields CDR1 LGHNA and CDR2 YNFKEQ.

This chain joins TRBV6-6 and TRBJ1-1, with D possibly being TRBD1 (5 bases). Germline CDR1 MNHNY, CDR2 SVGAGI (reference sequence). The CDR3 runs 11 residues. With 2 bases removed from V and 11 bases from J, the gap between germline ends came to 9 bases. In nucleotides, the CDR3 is TGTGCCAGCAGTTACGAGGGGCACGCTTTCTTT. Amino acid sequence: CASSYEGHAFF.

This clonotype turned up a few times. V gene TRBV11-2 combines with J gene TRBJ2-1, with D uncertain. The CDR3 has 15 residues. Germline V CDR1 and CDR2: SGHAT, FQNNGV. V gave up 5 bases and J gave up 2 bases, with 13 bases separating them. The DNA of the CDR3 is TGTGCCAGCAGCATTGACCCACCCCCCTACAATGAGCAGTTCTTC. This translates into CASSIDPPPYNEQFF. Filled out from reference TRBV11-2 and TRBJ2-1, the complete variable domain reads EAGVAQSPRYKIIEKRQSVAFWCNPISGHATLYWYQQILGQGPKLLIQFQNNGVVDDSQLPKDRFSAERLKGVDSTLKIQPAKLEDSAVYLCASSIDPPPYNEQFFGPGTRLTVL.

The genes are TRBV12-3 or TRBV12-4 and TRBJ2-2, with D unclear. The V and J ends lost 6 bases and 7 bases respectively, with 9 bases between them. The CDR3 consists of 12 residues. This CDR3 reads CASSSSLGELFF. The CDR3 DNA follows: TGTGCCAGCAGCTCAAGCCTCGGGGAGCTGTTTTTT.

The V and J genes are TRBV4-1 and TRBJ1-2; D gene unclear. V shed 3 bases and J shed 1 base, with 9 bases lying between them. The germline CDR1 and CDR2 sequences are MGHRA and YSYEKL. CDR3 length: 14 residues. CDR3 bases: TGCGCCAGCAGCCAGGCGAGGCGTAACTATGGCTACACCTTC. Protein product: CASSQARRNYGYTF.

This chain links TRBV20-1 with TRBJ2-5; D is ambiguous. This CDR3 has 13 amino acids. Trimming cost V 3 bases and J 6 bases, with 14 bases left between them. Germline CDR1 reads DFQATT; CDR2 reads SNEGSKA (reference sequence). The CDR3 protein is CSARTTGLKTQYF. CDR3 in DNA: TGCAGTGCTAGGACGACTGGGTTAAAGACCCAGTACTTC.

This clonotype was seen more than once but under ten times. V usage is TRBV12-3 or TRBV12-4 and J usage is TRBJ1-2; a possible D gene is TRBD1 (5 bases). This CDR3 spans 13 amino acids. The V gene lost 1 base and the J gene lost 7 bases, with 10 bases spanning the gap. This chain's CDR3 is CASSLVTGGGYTF. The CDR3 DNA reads TGTGCCAGCAGTTTAGTTACAGGCGGTGGCTACACCTTC.

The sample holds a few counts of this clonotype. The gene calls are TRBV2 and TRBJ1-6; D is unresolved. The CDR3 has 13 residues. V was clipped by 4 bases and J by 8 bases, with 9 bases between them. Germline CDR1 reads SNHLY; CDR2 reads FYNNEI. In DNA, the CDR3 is TGTGCCAGCAGTGTATCAAAGGATTCACCCCTCCACTTT. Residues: CASSVSKDSPLHF. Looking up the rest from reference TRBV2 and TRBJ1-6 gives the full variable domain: EPEVTQTPSHQVTQMGQEVILRCVPISNHLYFYWYRQILGQKVEFLVSFYNNEISEKSEIFDDQFSVERPDGSNFTLKIRSTKLEDSAMYFCASSVSKDSPLHFGNGTRLTVT.

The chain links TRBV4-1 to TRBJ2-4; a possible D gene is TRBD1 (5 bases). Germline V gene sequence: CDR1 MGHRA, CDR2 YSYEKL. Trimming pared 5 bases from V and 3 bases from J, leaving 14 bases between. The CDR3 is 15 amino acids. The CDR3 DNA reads TGCGCCAGCAGCTTCCTAGGGGTGGGCAAAAACATTCAGTACTTC. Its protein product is CASSFLGVGKNIQYF.